This TCR beta chain was observed in a study of cytomegalovirus exposure and HLA in healthy donors. Study summary: Earlier findings included some 120 million unique TCR beta sequences obtained from about 179 million T cells.

Trimming removed 0 bases at V and 1 base at J, with 10 bases between. The germline V gene encodes CDR1 SGDLS and CDR2 YYNGEE. CDR3 length: 15 residues. The PCR had 60 Vbeta and 13 Jbeta primers. This table comes from immunoSEQ multiplex PCR, and its TCRdb copy is limited to in-frame clones, with some not included. The sample comprises fewer than 65,000 clones, approximately 75% of which are singletons, and about 3.6% rests with the top ten. Sequencing was performed on PBMCs. This receptor was obtained from a woman in her 40s in good health and CMV-seropositive. This rearrangement joins TRBV9 to TRBJ2-5, with a possible D match to TRBD1 (5 bases). The CDR3 protein is CASSVDRQTQETQYF. CDR3 nucleotides: TGTGCCAGCAGCGTAGATCGACAGACCCAAGAGACCCAGTACTTC.